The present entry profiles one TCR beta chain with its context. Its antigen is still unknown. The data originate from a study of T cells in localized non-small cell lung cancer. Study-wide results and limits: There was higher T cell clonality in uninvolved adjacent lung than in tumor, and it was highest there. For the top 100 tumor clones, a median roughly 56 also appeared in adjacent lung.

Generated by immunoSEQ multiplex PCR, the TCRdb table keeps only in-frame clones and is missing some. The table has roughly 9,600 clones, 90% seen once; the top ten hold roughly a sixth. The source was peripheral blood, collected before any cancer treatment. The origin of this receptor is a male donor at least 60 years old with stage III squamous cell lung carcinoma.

The CDR3 loop is CASSYLVTGELFF. CDR3 nucleotides: TGTGCCAGCAGTTACCTGGTAACCGGGGAGCTGTTTTTT. The rearrangement uses TRBV6-5 and TRBJ2-2; unclear D gene. V was shortened by 2 bases and J by 5 bases, with 6 bases between the two germline ends. CDR1 and CDR2 from the germline V gene are MNHEY and SVGAGI. This CDR3 spans 13 amino acids.